The 23 T cell receptor beta chains below were found in one sample sequenced in a study of T cells in Graves' hyperthyroidism and ophthalmopathy. Template material for amplifying TCR beta CDR3 regions consisted of RNA transcripts. Using the HTBI primer set, a first-round RT-PCR was run on the TCR CDR3. In TCRdb, the multiplex PCR reads were re-called with MiXCR into one record per CDR3 protein. The table has about 660,000 distinct CDR3 sequences, nearly 45% seen once. Specimen: peripheral blood or thyroid tissue (not recorded which). These receptors originate from an adult man with Graves' disease, either hyperthyroidism or ophthalmopathy (not recorded which).

This clonotype was seen ten or more times. The chain employs TRBV7-2 and TRBJ2-5, with D possibly matching TRBD2 (5 bases). Germline V gene lookup returns CDR1 SGHTA and CDR2 FQGNSA. V lost 3 bases and J 4 bases, leaving 9 bases between the germline ends. The CDR3 contains 13 residues. CDR3 residues: CASSLVEGETQYF. CDR3 DNA sequence: TGTGCCAGCAGCTTGGTCGAGGGAGAGACCCAGTACTTC.

V and J are TRBV19 and TRBJ1-6; 7 bases line up with TRBD1. The V gene's germline CDR1 is LNHDA and CDR2 SQIVND (reference sequence). The trim removed 11 bases at V and 9 bases at J, leaving 19 bases unmatched. This CDR3 has 16 residues. The CDR3 bases are TGTGCCGGTACCCGCACGGCGACGACAGGGTTTTCACCCCTCCACTTT. Its protein product is CAGTRTATTGFSPLHF.

This clonotype has more than one count but fewer than ten. J is TRBJ1-4 and V is TRBV7-2; TRBD1 aligns across 7 bases. The length of the CDR3 is 15 residues. In germline, CDR1 is SGHTA, CDR2 FQGNSA. The J segment lost 7 bases and the V segment lost 1 base, leaving 6 bases of the junction unmatched. The CDR3 is CASSLDSAGGEKLFF. The CDR3 bases are TGTGCCAGCAGCTTAGATTCGGCAGGGGGTGAAAAACTGTTTTTT.

The chain joins TRBV7-8 to TRBJ1-2; D may be TRBD1 (6 bases). This CDR3 has 15 amino acids. Looked up from germline, CDR1 is SGHVS and CDR2 is FQNEAQ. Between the trimmed V and J ends, which lost 3 bases and 2 bases, there was a span of 13 bases. This CDR3 is CASSFSRGANYGYTF. The CDR3 DNA follows: TGTGCCAGCAGCTTCAGCAGGGGCGCGAACTATGGCTACACCTTC.

Notes on this clonotype: This could be a read error, since a much larger clone is one nucleotide away. It is unclear where the CDR3 begins or ends on the DNA, so no DNA is shown, and the CDR3 is as TCRdb lists it. This chain uses TRBV29-1 with TRBJ2-2; the table's D call, TRBD1, was not checked against the DNA. The CDR3 length equals 14 residues, ends included. Germline CDR1 is SQVTM and CDR2 is ANQGSEA. The CDR3 here is CSVGQGALSGELVF.

The V and J genes are TRBV20-1 and TRBJ2-7, with TRBD1 identical over 10 bases. Per the germline V gene, CDR1 is DFQATT and CDR2 is SNEGSKA (reference sequence). J lost 6 bases, V lost 5 bases, and 7 bases had no gene match. The CDR3 is 13 amino acids. The CDR3 DNA sequence: TGCAGTGCTTCGCCGGGACAGGGGACCGAGCAGTACTTC. Its translation: CSASPGQGTEQYF.

In this sample, this clonotype turned up many times. The V and J genes are TRBV5-6 and TRBJ1-2; D is unclear. Germline V gene data show CDR1 as SGHDT and CDR2 as YYEEEE. V was trimmed by 1 base and J by 1 base, leaving 8 bases between them. This CDR3 comprises 14 residues. The CDR3 region has the DNA TGTGCCAGCAGCTTGATGGGTAATAACTATGGCTACACCTTC. This translates into CASSLMGNNYGYTF.

The chain carries TRBV24-1 and TRBJ2-5; weak D call: TRBD2 (6 bases). The germline V gene encodes CDR1 KGHDR and CDR2 SFDVKD. V was clipped by 9 bases and J by 5 bases, with 21 bases between them. CDR3 size: 15 residues. The DNA of the CDR3 is TGTGCCACCCGGAGGGGTATGAACACTGAGGAGACCCAGTACTTC. Protein product: CATRRGMNTEETQYF.

Concerning this clonotype itself: At one of its ends the junction is not consistent with the germline gene, which may arise from a read error. V gene TRBV2 combines with J gene TRBJ1-2, with 8 positions matching TRBD1. The CDR3 loop spans 16 amino acids. CDR1 is SNHLY, CDR2 FYNNEI, per germline. The CDR3: CAISEDGQGFGNGYTF. CDR3 coding DNA: TGTGCCATCAGTGAAGATGGACAGGGTTTCGGGAATGGCTACACCTTC.

This chain joins TRBV2 and TRBJ2-7; the match to TRBD1 covers 7 bases. In germline, CDR1 is SNHLY, CDR2 FYNNEI. This CDR3 is 15 amino acids long. V dropped 4 bases and J dropped 1; count of bases not matched to a gene: 7. The CDR3 DNA reads as TGTGCCAGCAGTGTTGCCGGACAGGAGTCCTACGAGCAGTACTTC. This sequence encodes CASSVAGQESYEQYF.

This clonotype was observed a few times. The V gene is TRBV7-9, the J gene TRBJ1-4, with 12 bases that match TRBD1. The CDR3 length is 16 residues. V was pared by 5 bases and J by 7 bases, with 8 bases of the junction left unmatched. The germline V gene encodes CDR1 SEHNR and CDR2 FQNEAQ (reference sequence). The CDR3 sequence: CASSRGTGGGIEKLFF. The DNA for the CDR3 is TGTGCCAGCAGCCGCGGGACAGGGGGCGGTATTGAAAAACTGTTTTTT.

The rearrangement links TRBV29-1 to TRBJ1-2, with 8 bases fitting TRBD1. The CDR3 runs 14 residues. CDR1 SQVTM and CDR2 ANQGSEA come from the germline V gene. Losses at the gene ends were 7 bases for V and 2 bases for J; bases not matched to a gene: 9. The CDR3 DNA is TGCAGCGCGGAACGACAGGGGTCGAACTATGGCTACACCTTC. Protein sequence: CSAERQGSNYGYTF.

This clonotype was seen many times. The genes are TRBV5-1 and TRBJ2-7; TRBD1 might be the D (6 bases). Per the germline V gene, CDR1 is SGHRS and CDR2 is YFSETQ. The CDR3 loop spans 15 amino acids. Deletions cut 4 bases from V and 2 bases from J, with 16 bases between. CDR3 DNA sequence: TGCGCCAGCAGCCCGGGACACACACGAACCTACGAGCAGTACTTC. This translates into CASSPGHTRTYEQYF.

The J gene is TRBJ2-5, the V gene TRBV24-1; 10 nucleotides match TRBD2. CDR1 is KGHDR and CDR2 is SFDVKD in the germline V gene. This CDR3 contains 16 residues. The V gene end was trimmed by 5 bases and the J gene end by 5 bases; junction bases not matched to a gene: 10. The CDR3 is CATSAAGTSVVETQYF. The CDR3 DNA follows: TGTGCCACCAGTGCCGCCGGGACTAGCGTGGTCGAGACCCAGTACTTC.

In this sample, this clonotype turned up many times. The chain recombines TRBV9 with TRBJ1-3; no definite D call. Per germline, CDR1 SGDLS and CDR2 YYNGEE. This CDR3 is 15 amino acids long. Trimming shortened V by 0 bases and J by 4 bases, and 11 bases separated the two germline ends. This CDR3 is CASSVGKGFGNTIYF. The CDR3 DNA sequence: TGTGCCAGCAGCGTAGGGAAAGGGTTCGGAAACACCATATATTTT.

V usage is TRBV6-6 and J usage is TRBJ1-1, with 10 bases identical to TRBD1. Per the germline V gene, CDR1 is MNHNY and CDR2 is SVGAGI (reference sequence). The V and J ends lost 4 bases and 1 base, in that order; junction bases with no gene match: 3. This CDR3 is built from 15 residues. CDR3 amino acids: CASSLTGGANTEAFF. CDR3 DNA: TGTGCCAGCAGTTTGACAGGGGGCGCGAACACTGAAGCTTTCTTT.

The chain combines TRBV20-1 with TRBJ2-5; D might be TRBD2 (5 bases). Germline assignment: CDR1 DFQATT and CDR2 SNEGSKA (reference sequence). The CDR3 runs to 13 residues. The V and J ends lost 3 bases and 3 bases respectively, with 11 bases between them. CDR3 DNA: TGCAGTGCTAGGGAGTCGGGGAAAGAGACCCAGTACTTC. Protein: CSARESGKETQYF.

This clonotype was counted many times. The rearrangement joins TRBV29-1 to TRBJ1-2; the match to TRBD1 covers 7 bases. The CDR3 loop spans 13 amino acids. After removal of 5 bases from V and 8 bases from J, the junction contained 11 bases not matched to a gene. Germline V gives CDR1 SQVTM, CDR2 ANQGSEA. CDR3 region: CSVRTGLSRGYTF. As DNA, the CDR3 is TGCAGCGTTAGGACAGGTCTCTCGAGGGGCTACACCTTC.

The genes are TRBV7-4 and TRBJ2-2, with D unclear. CDR1 SGHVT and CDR2 SQSDAQ come from the germline V gene. V lost 3 bases to trimming and J lost 6 bases, with 11 bases between them. The CDR3 consists of 14 residues. The CDR3 sequence is CASSLANRAGELFF. CDR3 bases: TGTGCCAGCAGCTTGGCAAACCGGGCCGGGGAGCTGTTTTTT.

As concerns this clonotype: Its ends do not fully match the called genes, so a read error is possible. The chain is built from TRBV10-3 and TRBJ2-5, with D unclear. The germline V gene encodes CDR1 ENHRY and CDR2 SYGVKD. The CDR3 contains 14 residues. The CDR3 DNA follows: TGTGCCAGCAGTTACTCGGAGATTAGTGGGGCCCAGTACTTC. Translated, it gives CASSYSEISGAQYF.

This clonotype was seen many times. The chain links TRBV7-3 to TRBJ2-6; either TRBD1 or TRBD2 may fit D (5 bases each). This CDR3 contains 17 residues. CDR1 and CDR2 (germline): SGHTA, FQGTGA. Trimming took 5 bases from V and 1 from J, leaving 15 bases between them. The CDR3 region is CASSPGPIWSGANVLTF. Written as DNA, the CDR3 is TGTGCCAGCAGCCCGGGACCCATCTGGTCTGGGGCCAACGTCCTGACTTTC.

Comment on this clonotype: The junction departs from the called germline gene at one end, perhaps through a read error. V and J are TRBV29-1 and TRBJ1-4; 7 bases fit TRBD1. Germline-derived CDR1 and CDR2 are SQVTM and ANQGSEA. This CDR3 spans 13 amino acids. The CDR3 here is CSVVQGSTEKLLF. The CDR3 bases are TGCAGCGTTGTACAGGGGAGCACTGAAAAACTGCTTTTT.

V is TRBV5-1 and J is TRBJ1-2; TRBD1 agrees at 7 bases. This CDR3 is 13 amino acids long. Losses at the gene ends were 5 bases for V and 8 bases for J; bases not matched to a gene: 9. Germline lookup yields CDR1 SGHRS and CDR2 YFSETQ. CDR3 sequence: CASRMTGQRGYTF. CDR3 bases: TGCGCCAGCAGGATGACAGGGCAAAGAGGCTACACCTTC.